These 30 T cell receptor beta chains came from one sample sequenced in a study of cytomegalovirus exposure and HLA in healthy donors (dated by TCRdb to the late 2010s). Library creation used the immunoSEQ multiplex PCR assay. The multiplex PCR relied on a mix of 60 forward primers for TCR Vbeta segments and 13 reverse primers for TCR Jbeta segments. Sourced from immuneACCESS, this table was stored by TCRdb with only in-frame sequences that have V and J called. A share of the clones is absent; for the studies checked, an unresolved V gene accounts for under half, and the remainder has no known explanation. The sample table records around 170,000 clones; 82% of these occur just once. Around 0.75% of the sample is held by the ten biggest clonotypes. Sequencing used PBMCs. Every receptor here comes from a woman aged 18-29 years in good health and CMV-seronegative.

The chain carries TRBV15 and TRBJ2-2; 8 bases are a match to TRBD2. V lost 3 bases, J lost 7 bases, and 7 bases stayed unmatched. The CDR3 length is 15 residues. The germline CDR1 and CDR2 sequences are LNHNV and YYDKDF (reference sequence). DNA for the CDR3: TGTGCCACCAGCAGGCCGGGACTAGGGAGCGGGGAGCTGTTTTTT. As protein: CATSRPGLGSGELFF.

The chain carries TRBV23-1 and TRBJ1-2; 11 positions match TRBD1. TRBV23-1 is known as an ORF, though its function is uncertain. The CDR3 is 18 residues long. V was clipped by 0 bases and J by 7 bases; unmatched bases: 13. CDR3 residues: CASSQSKGQGVHLGGYTF. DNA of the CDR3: TGCGCCAGCAGTCAATCGAAGGGACAGGGGGTCCACTTAGGTGGCTACACCTTC.

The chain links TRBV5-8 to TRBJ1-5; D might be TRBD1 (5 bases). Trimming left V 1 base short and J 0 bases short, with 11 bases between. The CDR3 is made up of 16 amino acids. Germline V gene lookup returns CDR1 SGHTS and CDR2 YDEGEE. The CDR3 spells CASSLTGGISNQPQHF. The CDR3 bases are TGTGCCAGCAGCTTGACCGGGGGTATTAGCAATCAGCCCCAGCATTTT. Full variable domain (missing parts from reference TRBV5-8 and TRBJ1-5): EAGVTQSPTHLIKTRGQQATLRCSPISGHTSVYWYQQALGLGLQFLLWYDEGEERNRGNFPPRFSGRQFPNYSSELNVNALELEDSALYLCASSLTGGISNQPQHFGDGTRLSIL.

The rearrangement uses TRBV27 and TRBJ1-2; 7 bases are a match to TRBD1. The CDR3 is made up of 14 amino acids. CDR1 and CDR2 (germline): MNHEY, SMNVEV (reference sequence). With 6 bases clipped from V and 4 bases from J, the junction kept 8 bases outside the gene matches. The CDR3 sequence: CASSYTGQPYGYTF. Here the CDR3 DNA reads TGTGCCAGCAGCTATACGGGACAGCCCTATGGCTACACCTTC.

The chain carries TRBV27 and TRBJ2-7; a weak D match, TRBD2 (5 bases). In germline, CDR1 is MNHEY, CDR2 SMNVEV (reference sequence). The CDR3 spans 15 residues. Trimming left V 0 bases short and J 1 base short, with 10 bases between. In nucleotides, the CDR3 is TGTGCCAGCAGTTTATCGACGGGGTCTTCCTACGAGCAGTACTTC. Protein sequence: CASSLSTGSSYEQYF.

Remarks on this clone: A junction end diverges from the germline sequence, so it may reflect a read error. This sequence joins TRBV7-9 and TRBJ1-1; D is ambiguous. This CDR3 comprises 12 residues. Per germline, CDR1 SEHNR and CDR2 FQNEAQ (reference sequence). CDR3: CSSSLRRSEAFF. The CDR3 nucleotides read TGTTCCAGCAGCTTAAGGAGATCGGAAGCTTTCTTT. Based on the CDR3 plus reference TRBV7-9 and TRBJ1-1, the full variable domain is DTGVSQNPRHKITKRGQNVTFRCDPISEHNRLYWYRQTLGQGPEFLTYFQNEAQLEKSRLLSDRFSAERPKGSFSTLEIQRTEQGDSAMYLCSSSLRRSEAFFGQGTRLTVV.

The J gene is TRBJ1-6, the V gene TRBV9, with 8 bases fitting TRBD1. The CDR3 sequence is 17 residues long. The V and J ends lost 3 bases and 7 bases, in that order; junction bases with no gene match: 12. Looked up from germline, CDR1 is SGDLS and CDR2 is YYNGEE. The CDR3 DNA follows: TGTGCCAGCAGCGCCGCGACAGGGGCCGCGTCGAATTCACCCCTCCACTTT. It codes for CASSAATGAASNSPLHF.

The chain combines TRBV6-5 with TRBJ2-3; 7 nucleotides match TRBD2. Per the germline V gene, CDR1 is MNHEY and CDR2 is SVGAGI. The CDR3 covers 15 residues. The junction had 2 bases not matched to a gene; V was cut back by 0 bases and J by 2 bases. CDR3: CASSYSGTTTDTQYF. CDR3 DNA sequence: TGTGCCAGCAGTTACTCCGGGACTACCACAGATACGCAGTATTTT.

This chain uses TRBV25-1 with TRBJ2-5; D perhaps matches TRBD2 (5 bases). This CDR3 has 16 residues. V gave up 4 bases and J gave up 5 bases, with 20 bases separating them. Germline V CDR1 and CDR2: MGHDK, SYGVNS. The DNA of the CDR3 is TGTGCCAGCAGTGCCCCCCCGGCGGGTTCTTTGGAGACCCAGTACTTC. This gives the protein CASSAPPAGSLETQYF.

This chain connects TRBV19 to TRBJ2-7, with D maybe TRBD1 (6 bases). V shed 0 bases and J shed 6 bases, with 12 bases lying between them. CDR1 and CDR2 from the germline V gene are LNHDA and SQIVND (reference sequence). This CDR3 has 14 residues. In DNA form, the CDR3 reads TGTGCCAGTAGTATAGACAGGGGCGGTTTCGAGCAGTACTTC. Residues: CASSIDRGGFEQYF.

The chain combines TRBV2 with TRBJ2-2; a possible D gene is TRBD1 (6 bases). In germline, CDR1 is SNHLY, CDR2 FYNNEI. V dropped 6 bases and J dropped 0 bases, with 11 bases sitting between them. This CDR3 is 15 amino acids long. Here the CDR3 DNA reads TGTGCCAGCAGAGGGGGACGGACGAACACCGGGGAGCTGTTTTTT. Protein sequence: CASRGGRTNTGELFF.

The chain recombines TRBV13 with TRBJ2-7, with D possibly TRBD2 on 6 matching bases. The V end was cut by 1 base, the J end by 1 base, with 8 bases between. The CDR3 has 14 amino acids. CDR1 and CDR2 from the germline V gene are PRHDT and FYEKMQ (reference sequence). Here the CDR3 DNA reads TGTGCCAGCAGCTTAGTTGGAGGGTCCTACGAGCAGTACTTC. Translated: CASSLVGGSYEQYF.

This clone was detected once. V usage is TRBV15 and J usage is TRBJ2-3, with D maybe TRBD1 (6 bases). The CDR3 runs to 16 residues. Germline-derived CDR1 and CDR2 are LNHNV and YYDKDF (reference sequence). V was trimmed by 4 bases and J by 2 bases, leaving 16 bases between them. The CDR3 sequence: CATSIQGKGNTDTQYF. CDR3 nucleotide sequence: TGTGCCACCAGCATACAGGGTAAGGGAAACACAGATACGCAGTATTTT.

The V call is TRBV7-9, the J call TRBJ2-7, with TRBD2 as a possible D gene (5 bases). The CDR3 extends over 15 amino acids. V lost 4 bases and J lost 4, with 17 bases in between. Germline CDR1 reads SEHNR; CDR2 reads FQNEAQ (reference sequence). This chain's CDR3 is CASSYLGGSSYEQYF. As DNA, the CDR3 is TGTGCCAGCAGCTACCTCGGAGGCAGCTCTTACGAGCAGTACTTC.

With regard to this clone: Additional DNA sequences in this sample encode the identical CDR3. CDR3 sequence (DNA): TGCGCCAGCAGCCTGGACAGGAACTCACCCCTCCACTTT. It encodes CASSLDRNSPLHF. This chain uses TRBV5-1 with TRBJ1-6, with TRBD1 identical over 7 bases. The CDR3 is made up of 13 amino acids. J gave up 10 bases and V 4 bases, and 5 bases lay outside the gene matches. Germline V gene lookup returns CDR1 SGHRS and CDR2 YFSETQ.

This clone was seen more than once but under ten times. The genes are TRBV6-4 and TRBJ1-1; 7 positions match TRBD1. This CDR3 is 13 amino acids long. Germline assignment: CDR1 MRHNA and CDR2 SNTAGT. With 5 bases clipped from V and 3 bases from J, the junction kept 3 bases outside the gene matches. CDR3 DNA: TGTGCCAGCAGTTCTACAGGGGACACTGAAGCTTTCTTT. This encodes CASSSTGDTEAFF.

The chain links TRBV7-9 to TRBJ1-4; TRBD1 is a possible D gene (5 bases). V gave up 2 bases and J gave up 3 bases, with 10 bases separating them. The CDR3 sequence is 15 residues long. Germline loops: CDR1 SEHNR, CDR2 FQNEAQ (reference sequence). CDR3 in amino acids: CASSLLGVANEKLFF. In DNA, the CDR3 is TGTGCCAGCAGCTTATTAGGGGTGGCTAATGAAAAACTGTTTTTT.

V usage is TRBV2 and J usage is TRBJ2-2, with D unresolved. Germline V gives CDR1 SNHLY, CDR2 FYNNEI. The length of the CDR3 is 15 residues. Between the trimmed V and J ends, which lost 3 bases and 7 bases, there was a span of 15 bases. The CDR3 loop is CASSEIVFESGELFF. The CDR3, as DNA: TGTGCCAGCAGTGAGATAGTTTTTGAGAGCGGGGAGCTGTTTTTT.

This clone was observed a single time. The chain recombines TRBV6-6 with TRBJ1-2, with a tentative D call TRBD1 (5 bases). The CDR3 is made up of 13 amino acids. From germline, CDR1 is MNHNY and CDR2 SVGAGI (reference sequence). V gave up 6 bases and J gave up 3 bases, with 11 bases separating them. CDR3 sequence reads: CASRPGHDYGYTF. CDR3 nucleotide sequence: TGTGCCAGCAGGCCTGGACACGACTATGGCTACACCTTC.

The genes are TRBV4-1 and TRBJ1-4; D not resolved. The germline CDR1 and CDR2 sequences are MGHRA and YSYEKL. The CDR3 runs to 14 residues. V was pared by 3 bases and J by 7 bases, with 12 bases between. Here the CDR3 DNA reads TGCGCCAGCAGCCAGGAATTGCGGAGTGAAAAACTGTTTTTT. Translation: CASSQELRSEKLFF.

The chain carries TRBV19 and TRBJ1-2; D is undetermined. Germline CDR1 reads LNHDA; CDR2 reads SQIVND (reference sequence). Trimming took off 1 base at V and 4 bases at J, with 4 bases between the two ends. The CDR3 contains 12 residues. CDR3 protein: CASSIAFYGYTF. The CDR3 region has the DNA TGTGCCAGTAGTATAGCTTTCTATGGCTACACCTTC. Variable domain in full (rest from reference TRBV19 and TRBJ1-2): DGGITQSPKYLFRKEGQNVTLSCEQNLNHDAMYWYRQDPGQGLRLIYYSQIVNDFQKGDIAEGYSVSREKKESFPLTVTSAQKNPTAFYLCASSIAFYGYTFGSGTRLTVV.

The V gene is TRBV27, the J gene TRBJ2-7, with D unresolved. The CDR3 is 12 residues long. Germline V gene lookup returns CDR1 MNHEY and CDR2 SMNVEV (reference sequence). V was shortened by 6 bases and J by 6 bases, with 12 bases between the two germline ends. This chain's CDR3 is CASRPPGGEQYF. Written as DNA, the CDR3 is TGTGCCAGCAGACCACCAGGTGGCGAGCAGTACTTC.

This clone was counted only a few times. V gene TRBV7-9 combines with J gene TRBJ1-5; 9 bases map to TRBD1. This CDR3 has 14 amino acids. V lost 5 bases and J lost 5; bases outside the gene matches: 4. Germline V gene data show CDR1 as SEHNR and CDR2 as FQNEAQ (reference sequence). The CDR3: CASSPGTGYQPQHF. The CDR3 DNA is TGTGCCAGCAGCCCTGGGACAGGGTATCAGCCCCAGCATTTT.

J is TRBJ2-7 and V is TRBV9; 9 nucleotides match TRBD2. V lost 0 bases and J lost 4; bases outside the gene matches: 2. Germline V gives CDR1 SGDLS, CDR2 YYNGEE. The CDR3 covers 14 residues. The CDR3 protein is CASSVATSGYEQYF. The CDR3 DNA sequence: TGTGCCAGCAGCGTAGCTACTAGCGGGTACGAGCAGTACTTC.

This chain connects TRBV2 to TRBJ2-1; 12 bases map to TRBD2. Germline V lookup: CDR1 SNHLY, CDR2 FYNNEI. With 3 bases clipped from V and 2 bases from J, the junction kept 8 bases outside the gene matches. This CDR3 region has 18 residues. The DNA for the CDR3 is TGTGCCAGCAGTGATAACCCGGGACTAGCGGGCCCCTACAATGAGCAGTTCTTC. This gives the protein CASSDNPGLAGPYNEQFF.

The CDR3 sequence is CASSYPRAEDQETQYF. The CDR3 DNA is TGTGCCAGCAGTTACCCGCGGGCCGAAGACCAAGAGACCCAGTACTTC. The V gene is TRBV7-9, the J gene TRBJ2-5; TRBD2 might be the D (5 bases). The CDR3 is 16 residues long. CDR1 and CDR2 from the germline V gene are SEHNR and FQNEAQ (reference sequence). Trimming stripped 6 bases from V and 0 bases from J, with 17 bases between.

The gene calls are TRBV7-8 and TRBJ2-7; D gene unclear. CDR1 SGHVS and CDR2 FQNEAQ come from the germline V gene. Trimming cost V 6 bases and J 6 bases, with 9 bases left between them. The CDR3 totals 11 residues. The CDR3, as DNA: TGTGCCAGCAGATCAGGTAGCGAGCAGTACTTC. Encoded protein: CASRSGSEQYF.

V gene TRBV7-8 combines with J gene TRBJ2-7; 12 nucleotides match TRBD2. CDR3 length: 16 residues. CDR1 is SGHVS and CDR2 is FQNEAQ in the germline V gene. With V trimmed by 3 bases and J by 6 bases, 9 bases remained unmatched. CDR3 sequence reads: CASSFQPSGREGEQYF. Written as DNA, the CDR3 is TGTGCCAGCAGCTTCCAGCCTAGCGGGAGGGAGGGCGAGCAGTACTTC.

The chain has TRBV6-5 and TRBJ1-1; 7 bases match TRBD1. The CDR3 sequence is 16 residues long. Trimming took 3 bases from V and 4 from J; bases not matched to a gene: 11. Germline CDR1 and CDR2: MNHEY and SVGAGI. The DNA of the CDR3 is TGTGCCAGCAGTTATACCCGACAGGGTTCTAGCACTGAAGCTTTCTTT. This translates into CASSYTRQGSSTEAFF.

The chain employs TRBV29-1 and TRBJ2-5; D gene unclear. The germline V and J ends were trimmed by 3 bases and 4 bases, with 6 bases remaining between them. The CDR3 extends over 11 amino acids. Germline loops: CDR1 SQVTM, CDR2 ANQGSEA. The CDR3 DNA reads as TGCAGCGTTGACCCCGGAGAGACCCAGTACTTC. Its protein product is CSVDPGETQYF.